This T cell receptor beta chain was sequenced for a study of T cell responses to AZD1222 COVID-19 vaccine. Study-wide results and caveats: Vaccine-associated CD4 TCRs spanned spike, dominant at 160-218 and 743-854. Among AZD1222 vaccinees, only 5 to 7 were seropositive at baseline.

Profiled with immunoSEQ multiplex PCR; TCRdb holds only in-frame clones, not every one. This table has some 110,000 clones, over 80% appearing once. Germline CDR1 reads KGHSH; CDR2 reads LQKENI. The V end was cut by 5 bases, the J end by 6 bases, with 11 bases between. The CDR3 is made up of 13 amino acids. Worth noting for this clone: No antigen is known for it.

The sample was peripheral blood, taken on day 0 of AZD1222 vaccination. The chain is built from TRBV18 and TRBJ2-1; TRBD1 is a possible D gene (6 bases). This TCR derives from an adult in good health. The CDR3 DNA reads TGTGCCAGCTCAATCTCGACAGGCAATGAGCAGTTCTTC. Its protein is CASSISTGNEQFF.